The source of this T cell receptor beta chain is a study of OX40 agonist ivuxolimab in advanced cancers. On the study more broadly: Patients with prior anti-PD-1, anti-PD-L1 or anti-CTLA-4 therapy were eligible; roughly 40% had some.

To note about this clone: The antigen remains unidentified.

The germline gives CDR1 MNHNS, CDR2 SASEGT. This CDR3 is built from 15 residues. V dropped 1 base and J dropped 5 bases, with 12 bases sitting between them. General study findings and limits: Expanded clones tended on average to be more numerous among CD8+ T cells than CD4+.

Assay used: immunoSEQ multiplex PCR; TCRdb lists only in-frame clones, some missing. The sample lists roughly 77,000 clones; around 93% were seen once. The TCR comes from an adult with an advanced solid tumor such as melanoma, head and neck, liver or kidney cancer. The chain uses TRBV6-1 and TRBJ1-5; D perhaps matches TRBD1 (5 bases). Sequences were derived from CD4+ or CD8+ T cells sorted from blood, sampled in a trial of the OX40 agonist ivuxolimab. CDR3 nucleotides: TGTGCCAGCAGTGAAGTTATGGGGGACTATCAGCCCCAGCATTTT. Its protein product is CASSEVMGDYQPQHF.